This TCR beta chain came from a study of Tregs in tolerant kidney transplant recipients. The repertoire was sequenced with immunoSEQ multiplex PCR; TCRdb's copy has only in-frame clones and lacks some. The sample lists about 100,000 clones, 93% seen once, with around 1.6% in the top ten. Germline V gives CDR1 SGHNT, CDR2 YYREEE (reference sequence). V gave up 0 bases and J gave up 4 bases; unmatched junction bases: 3. The CDR3 is made up of 14 amino acids. The nonmyeloablative bone marrow transplants came from related graft donors, with transient mixed chimerism. This clonotype was sampled from a human patient who received a combined kidney and bone marrow transplant. Some of the T cells may derive from the graft donor. This chain links TRBV5-4 with TRBJ2-7; 8 nucleotides match TRBD1. Source: CD4+ T cells from blood (PBMCs), taken 12 months after the transplant. The CDR3 protein is CASSLAGGLYEQYF. The CDR3 nucleotides read TGTGCCAGCAGCTTGGCAGGGGGCCTATACGAGCAGTACTTC. Full variable domain (outside the CDR3, taken from reference TRBV5-4 and TRBJ2-7): ETGVTQSPTHLIKTRGQQVTLRCSSQSGHNTVSWYQQALGQGPQFIFQYYREEENGRGNFPPRFSGLQFPNYSSELNVNALELDDSALYLCASSLAGGLYEQYFGPGTRLTVT.